The following is a T cell receptor beta chain sequence with its context. Antigen specificity is unknown. Being one base from a much bigger clone, this may be a read error. RNA was extracted from whole blood without cell sorting, alongside germline DNA. The germline gives CDR1 SQVTM, CDR2 ANQGSEA. The CDR3 consists of 20 residues. These data come from a study of tumor-infiltrating lymphocytes in primary liver carcinoma. Study details: Stage T1-T3 N0M0 and a size of roughly 4.2 to 10 cm characterized the tumors.

Making TCR beta cDNA involved approximately 0.5 ug total RNA and a constant-region primer. TCR beta libraries came from three nested multiplex PCR rounds using slightly modified ARM-PCR. Forward primers for TRBV1-TRBV30 and a C-beta reverse primer served the first two PCR rounds, at roughly 10 cycles each. A single record per CDR3 protein comes from TCRdb applying MiXCR to the multiplex PCR reads. The sample carries 300,000 to 350,000 distinct CDR3 sequences, 50% to 75% recorded once. Study findings and constraints: The study used bulk unsorted samples and so did not compare CD4+ and CD8+ repertoires.

The sequenced sample was peripheral blood. The rearrangement links TRBV29-1 to TRBJ2-3; 14 positions agree with TRBD2. This sequence was found in a woman aged 25 to 45 with primary liver carcinoma and hepatitis B virus infection. CDR3 nucleotides: TGCAGCGTTGAAGATTTTTTGACTAGCGGGAGGGTCTGGAGCACAGGTACGCAGTATTTT. This gives the protein CSVEDFLTSGRVWSTGTQYF.